These 25 T cell receptor beta chains originate from one sample sequenced in a study of blood T cell repertoires in COVID-19 (TCRdb year 2020). Libraries came from the immunoSEQ multiplex PCR assay. TCRdb limited this immuneACCESS table to in-frame rearrangements with V and J called. A share of clones is missing; checked studies link under half to unresolved V genes, and the rest is unexplained. The sample data list roughly 500,000 clones, and 75% to 90% of these were observed just once. 0.9% of the sample is in the top ten clones. Sequences were obtained from peripheral blood. The receptors were sampled from a man aged 18 to 29 with COVID-19, enrolled during active disease.

The V gene is TRBV30, the J gene TRBJ2-4; 9 nucleotides align to TRBD1. Losses at the gene ends were 5 bases for V and 5 bases for J; bases not matched to a gene: 1. The CDR3 consists of 12 residues. Germline-derived CDR1 and CDR2 are GTSNPN and SVGIG (reference sequence). The CDR3 DNA follows: TGTGCCTGGGGACAGGGGCAAAACATTCAGTACTTC. Translation: CAWGQGQNIQYF.

The genes are TRBV27 and TRBJ2-4, with 8 bases matching TRBD2. This CDR3 has 14 residues. Unmatched junction bases numbered 11, after V lost 8 bases and J lost 8 bases. Germline CDR1 and CDR2: MNHEY and SMNVEV (reference sequence). DNA for the CDR3: TGTGCCAGCTCCATAGCGGGATGGGCGCACATTCAGTACTTC. Its translation is CASSIAGWAHIQYF.

The gene calls are TRBV4-2 and TRBJ1-4; possibly TRBD1 for D (5 bases). The germline V and J ends were trimmed by 3 bases and 5 bases, with 19 bases remaining between them. This CDR3 contains 17 residues. Germline V CDR1 and CDR2: LGHNA, YNFKEQ. The CDR3 DNA reads as TGTGCCAGCAGCCACCCCGCGTTCGAGACAGAGAATGAAAAACTGTTTTTT. Translated: CASSHPAFETENEKLFF.

With regard to this clone: Other DNA sequences in the same sample also yield this CDR3. The rearrangement links TRBV4-2 to TRBJ2-4; 7 positions match TRBD1. This CDR3 comprises 16 residues. The V gene end was trimmed by 0 bases and the J gene end by 0 bases; junction bases not matched to a gene: 2. Germline loops: CDR1 LGHNA, CDR2 YNFKEQ. In nucleotides, the CDR3 is TGTGCCAGCAGCCAAGAACAGGGGCTAGCCAAAAACATTCAGTACTTC. It specifies CASSQEQGLAKNIQYF.

The gene calls are TRBV3-1 (or the pseudogene TRBV3-2) and TRBJ1-1; D gene uncertain. From germline, CDR1 is LGHDT and CDR2 YNNKEL (reference sequence). This CDR3 region has 16 residues. With 0 bases removed from V and 0 bases from J, the gap between germline ends came to 11 bases. CDR3 sequence reads: CASSQDRSSMNTEAFF. DNA for the CDR3: TGTGCCAGCAGCCAAGATCGTAGCAGTATGAACACTGAAGCTTTCTTT.

The V call is TRBV4-1, the J call TRBJ1-1, with unresolved D. Between the trimmed V and J ends, which lost 0 bases and 2 bases, there was a span of 13 bases. CDR3 length: 16 residues. The V gene's germline CDR1 is MGHRA and CDR2 YSYEKL. The DNA for the CDR3 is TGCGCCAGCAGCCAAGACTCCACAGTCCTCAACACTGAAGCTTTCTTT. Encoded protein: CASSQDSTVLNTEAFF.

This chain links TRBV19 with TRBJ2-7; tentative D call: TRBD2 (5 bases). Germline-derived CDR1 and CDR2 are LNHDA and SQIVND (reference sequence). The ends were cut back, 5 bases at V and 7 bases at J, with 21 bases in the middle. The CDR3 extends over 15 amino acids. CDR3 region: CASSPQGLSFQEQYF. CDR3 DNA sequence: TGTGCCAGTAGTCCCCAAGGACTCTCTTTCCAGGAGCAGTACTTC.

J is TRBJ2-2 and V is TRBV5-1; 11 bases match TRBD1. This CDR3 has 17 residues. The V segment lost 1 base and the J segment 3 bases; nucleotides outside the gene matches: 5. Germline V CDR1 and CDR2: SGHRS, YFSETQ. CDR3 in amino acids: CASSLFGQGADTGELFF. The CDR3 bases are TGCGCCAGCAGCTTGTTCGGACAGGGGGCGGACACCGGGGAGCTGTTTTTT.

The CDR3 nucleotides are TGCACCTGTGGGACTAGGGACAATGAGCAGTTCTTC. Protein product: CTCGTRDNEQFF. V usage is TRBV29-1 and J usage is TRBJ2-1; the match to TRBD2 covers 8 bases. The germline V gene has CDR1 SQVTM and CDR2 ANQGSEA. The CDR3 is 12 amino acids.

Points on this clone: The identical CDR3 is also encoded by other nucleotide sequences in the sample. The gene calls are TRBV5-1 and TRBJ1-1; a weak D match, TRBD1 (6 bases). There are 14 residues in the CDR3. The V end was cut by 7 bases, the J end by 0 bases, with 13 bases between. Germline V gene sequence: CDR1 SGHRS, CDR2 YFSETQ. The CDR3 nucleotides read TGCGCCAGCTCAACAGGGCAGGTGAACACTGAAGCTTTCTTT. Translating gives CASSTGQVNTEAFF.

The J gene is TRBJ2-7, the V gene TRBV7-8, with 7 bases aligning to TRBD2. Looked up from germline, CDR1 is SGHVS and CDR2 is FQNEAQ. The CDR3 spans 14 residues. V lost 1 base to trimming and J lost 2 bases; unmatched junction nucleotides: 2. Written as DNA, the CDR3 is TGTGCCAGCAGCTTAGGGGGGACTACCTACGAGCAGTACTTC. Amino acid sequence: CASSLGGTTYEQYF.

The CDR3 here is CASSSYRGMNTEAFF. CDR3 nucleotide sequence: TGTGCCAGCAGTTCCTACAGGGGTATGAACACTGAAGCTTTCTTT. The chain employs TRBV27 and TRBJ1-1; 7 positions agree with TRBD1. V lost 4 bases, J lost 0 bases, and 5 bases stayed unmatched. Germline V CDR1 and CDR2: MNHEY, SMNVEV (reference sequence). The CDR3 has 15 residues.

The chain links TRBV27 to TRBJ2-7, with D perhaps TRBD2 (5 bases). The CDR3 loop spans 13 amino acids. Trimming left V 5 bases short and J 4 bases short, with 12 bases between. Germline V gene sequence: CDR1 MNHEY, CDR2 SMNVEV (reference sequence). In DNA, the CDR3 is TGTGCCAGCAGTATCGGACGGGGTTACGAGCAGTACTTC. Its translation is CASSIGRGYEQYF.

The J gene is TRBJ1-2, the V gene TRBV4-2; unclear D gene. From germline, CDR1 is LGHNA and CDR2 YNFKEQ. V lost 1 base to trimming and J lost 4 bases, with 13 bases between them. The CDR3 loop spans 15 amino acids. The CDR3 bases are TGTGCCAGCAGCCAAGGGCTGCCCGTACCCTATGGCTACACCTTC. Translating it yields CASSQGLPVPYGYTF.

The chain couples TRBV9 to TRBJ1-1, with D possibly being TRBD1 (5 bases). V lost 0 bases and J 5 bases, leaving 14 bases between the germline ends. The CDR3 consists of 15 residues. Germline CDR1 SGDLS, CDR2 YYNGEE. The CDR3 loop is CASSVGAGLGTEAFF. The CDR3 DNA sequence: TGTGCCAGCAGCGTAGGCGCAGGGTTGGGGACTGAAGCTTTCTTT.

The chain is built from TRBV19 and TRBJ1-5; 10 nucleotides line up with TRBD1. CDR1 is LNHDA and CDR2 is SQIVND in the germline V gene (reference sequence). The CDR3 is 16 residues long. Trimming removed 5 bases from V and 3 bases from J; junction bases left unmatched: 7. The CDR3 sequence: CASSQGDRGLNQPQHF. DNA for the CDR3: TGTGCCAGTAGTCAGGGTGACAGGGGGCTCAATCAGCCCCAGCATTTT.

This rearrangement joins TRBV7-6 to TRBJ2-7; 8 bases line up with TRBD2. This CDR3 spans 16 amino acids. The germline V gene has CDR1 SGHVS and CDR2 FNYEAQ. V lost 0 bases and J lost 3; bases outside the gene matches: 7. CDR3 sequence reads: CASSLAHSRGGYEQYF. The CDR3, as DNA: TGTGCCAGCAGCTTAGCGCATAGTCGGGGGGGCTACGAGCAGTACTTC.

The chain joins TRBV5-8 to TRBJ2-5; 8 bases are shared with TRBD1. Germline V lookup: CDR1 SGHTS, CDR2 YDEGEE. Trimming at V came to 5 bases and at J to 4 bases, leaving 7 bases not matched to a gene. This CDR3 comprises 14 residues. CDR3 sequence (DNA): TGTGCCAGCAGTAGGACAGGGCAACGAGAGACCCAGTACTTC. Translated, it gives CASSRTGQRETQYF.

This clone was seen just once. The chain couples TRBV1 to TRBJ1-1; the table assigns TRBD1, which was not confirmed against the DNA. TRBV1 is a documented pseudogene. The CDR3 runs 21 residues. The CDR3 loop is CTSSQAKEQGRGSRMNTEAFF. In nucleotides, the CDR3 is TGCACCAGCAGCCAAGCGAAAGAACAGGGCAGGGGTTCTCGCATGAACACTGAAGCTTTCTTT.

J is TRBJ2-2 and V is TRBV7-9; D is ambiguous. The germline V gene encodes CDR1 SEHNR and CDR2 FQNEAQ (reference sequence). The CDR3 contains 14 residues. V gave up 4 bases and J gave up 5 bases, with 11 bases separating them. The CDR3 is CASSSSPHTGELFF. CDR3 coding DNA: TGTGCCAGCAGCTCATCCCCCCATACCGGGGAGCTGTTTTTT. The variable domain in full, with the rest retrieved from reference TRBV7-9 and TRBJ2-2, is DTGVSQNPRHKITKRGQNVTFRCDPISEHNRLYWYRQTLGQGPEFLTYFQNEAQLEKSRLLSDRFSAERPKGSFSTLEIQRTEQGDSAMYLCASSSSPHTGELFFGEGSRLTVL.

The chain is built from TRBV27 and TRBJ1-6, with D tentatively TRBD1 (5 bases). Trimming shortened V by 8 bases and J by 3 bases, and 11 bases separated the two germline ends. The CDR3 has 14 amino acids. Germline-derived CDR1 and CDR2 are MNHEY and SMNVEV (reference sequence). CDR3 in DNA: TGTGCCAGCGCGGGGGGTCACTATAATTCACCCCTCCACTTT. Translating it yields CASAGGHYNSPLHF.

J is TRBJ2-3 and V is TRBV29-1, with D unresolved. CDR1 is SQVTM, CDR2 ANQGSEA, per germline. CDR3 length: 16 residues. The V end was cut by 7 bases, the J end by 1 base, with 21 bases between. In nucleotides, the CDR3 is TGCAGCGCGGACCGATCCACGTCCGGTGGCACAGATACGCAGTATTTT. It specifies CSADRSTSGGTDTQYF.

The chain recombines TRBV18 with TRBJ2-7; TRBD1 is a possible D gene (6 bases). CDR1 and CDR2 (germline): KGHSH, LQKENI. The length of the CDR3 is 13 residues. V gave up 3 bases and J gave up 5 bases, with 11 bases separating them. In DNA, the CDR3 is TGTGCCAGCTCACCCCAGGGGATCAACGAGCAGTACTTC. Translation gives CASSPQGINEQYF.

The chain employs TRBV3-1 (or the pseudogene TRBV3-2) and TRBJ2-3; TRBD2 aligns across 10 bases. V was pared by 3 bases and J by 4 bases, with 4 bases of the junction left unmatched. Germline V gene lookup returns CDR1 LGHDT and CDR2 YNNKEL (reference sequence). The CDR3 length is 15 residues. DNA for the CDR3: TGTGCCAGCAGCCAGCTAGCGGGAGTGGCAGATACGCAGTATTTT. Translating gives CASSQLAGVADTQYF.

The chain employs TRBV7-9 and TRBJ1-6, with D tentatively TRBD1 (5 bases). The CDR3 is 15 residues long. The germline V gene has CDR1 SEHNR and CDR2 FQNEAQ (reference sequence). The V end was cut by 5 bases, the J end by 6 bases, with 14 bases between. The CDR3 sequence is CASSASTVSNSPLHF. Here the CDR3 DNA reads TGTGCCAGCAGCGCCTCGACAGTCTCTAATTCACCCCTCCACTTT.